This TCR beta chain was recovered during a study of blood T cells in healthy people across ages. With a J-beta primer mix and a sample-barcoded 5' primer, a second PCR ran roughly 7 to 11 cycles. TCRdb redid the calling of the 5' RACE reads with MiXCR, one entry per CDR3 protein. The repertoire holds 1.5 million to 2 million distinct CDR3 sequences, 30% to 40% seen once, with under 30% in the top ten. Germline V CDR1 and CDR2: SGHVS, FQNEAQ. The CDR3 extends over 14 amino acids. V dropped 1 base and J dropped 1 base, with 7 bases sitting between them. Sequenced sample: blood. This receptor was obtained from a human donor in good health. This chain links TRBV7-8 with TRBJ1-1; D is undetermined. CDR3 sequence (DNA): TGTGCCAGCAGCTTAGACGAACAGAACACTGAAGCTTTCTTT. It yields the protein CASSLDEQNTEAFF. Drawing the rest from reference TRBV7-8 and TRBJ1-1, the complete variable domain is GAGVSQSPRYKVAKRGQDVALRCDPISGHVSLFWYQQALGQGPEFLTYFQNEAQLDKSGLPSDRFFAERPEGSVSTLKIQRTQQEDSAVYLCASSLDEQNTEAFFGQGTRLTVV.